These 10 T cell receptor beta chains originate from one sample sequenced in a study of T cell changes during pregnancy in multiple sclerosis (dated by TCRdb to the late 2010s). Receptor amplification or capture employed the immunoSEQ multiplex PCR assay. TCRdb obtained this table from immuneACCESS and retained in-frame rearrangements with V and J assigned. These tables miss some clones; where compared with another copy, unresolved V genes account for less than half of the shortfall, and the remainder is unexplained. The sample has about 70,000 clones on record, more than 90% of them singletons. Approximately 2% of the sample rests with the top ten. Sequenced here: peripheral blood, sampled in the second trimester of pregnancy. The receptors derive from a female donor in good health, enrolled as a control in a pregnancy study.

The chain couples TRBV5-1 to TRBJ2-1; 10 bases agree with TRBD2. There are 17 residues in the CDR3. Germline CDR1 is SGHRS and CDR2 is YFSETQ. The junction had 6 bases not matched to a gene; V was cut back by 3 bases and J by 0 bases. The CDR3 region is CASSSLAGDSSYNEQFF. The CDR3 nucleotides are TGCGCCAGCAGCTCCCTAGCGGGGGATAGCTCCTACAATGAGCAGTTCTTC.

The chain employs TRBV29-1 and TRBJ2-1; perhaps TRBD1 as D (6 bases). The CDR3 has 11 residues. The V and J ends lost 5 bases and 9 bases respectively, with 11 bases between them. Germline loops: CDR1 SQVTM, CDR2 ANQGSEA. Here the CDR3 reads CSVRGTGEQFF. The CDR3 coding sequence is TGCAGCGTTAGGGGGACCGGTGAGCAGTTCTTC.

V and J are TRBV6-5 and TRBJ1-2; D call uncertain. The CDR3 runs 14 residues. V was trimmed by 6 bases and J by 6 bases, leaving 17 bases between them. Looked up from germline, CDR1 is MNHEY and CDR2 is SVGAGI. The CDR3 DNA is TGTGCCAGCAGCCCCGGTCTAGGTATGGATGGCTACACCTTC. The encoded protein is CASSPGLGMDGYTF.

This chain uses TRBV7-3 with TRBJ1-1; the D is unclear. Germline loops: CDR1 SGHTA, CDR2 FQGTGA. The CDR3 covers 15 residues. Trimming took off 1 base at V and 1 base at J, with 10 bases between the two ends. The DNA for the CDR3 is TGTGCCAGCAGCTTAAGGACTTTTCGGAACACTGAAGCTTTCTTT. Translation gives CASSLRTFRNTEAFF. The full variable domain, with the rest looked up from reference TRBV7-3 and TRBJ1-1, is GAGVSQTPSNKVTEKGKYVELRCDPISGHTALYWYRQSLGQGPEFLIYFQGTGAADDSGLPNDRFFAVRPEGSVSTLKIQRTERGDSAVYLCASSLRTFRNTEAFFGQGTRLTVV.

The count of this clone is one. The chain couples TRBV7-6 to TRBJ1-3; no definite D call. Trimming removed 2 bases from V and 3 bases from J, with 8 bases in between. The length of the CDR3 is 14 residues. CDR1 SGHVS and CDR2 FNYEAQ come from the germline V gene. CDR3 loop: CASSLIVSGNTIYF. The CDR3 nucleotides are TGTGCCAGCAGCTTAATAGTAAGTGGAAACACCATATATTTT. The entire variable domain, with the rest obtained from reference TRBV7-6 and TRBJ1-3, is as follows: GAGVSQSPRYKVTKRGQDVALRCDPISGHVSLYWYRQALGQGPEFLTYFNYEAQQDKSGLPNDRFSAERPEGSISTLTIQRTEQRDSAMYRCASSLIVSGNTIYFGEGSWLTVV.

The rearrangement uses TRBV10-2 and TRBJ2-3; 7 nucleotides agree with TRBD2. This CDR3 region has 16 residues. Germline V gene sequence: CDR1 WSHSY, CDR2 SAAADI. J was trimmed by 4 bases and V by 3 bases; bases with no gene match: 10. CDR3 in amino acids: CASSDLRRGGPDTQYF. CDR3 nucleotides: TGCGCCAGCAGTGATTTGCGGCGGGGAGGGCCAGATACGCAGTATTTT.

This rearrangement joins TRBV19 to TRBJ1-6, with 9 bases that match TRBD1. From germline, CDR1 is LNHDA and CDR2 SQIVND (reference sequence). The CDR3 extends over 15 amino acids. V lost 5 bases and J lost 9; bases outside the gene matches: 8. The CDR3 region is CASSRTGDPFSPLHF. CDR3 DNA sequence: TGTGCCAGTAGTCGGACAGGGGATCCATTTTCACCCCTCCACTTT.

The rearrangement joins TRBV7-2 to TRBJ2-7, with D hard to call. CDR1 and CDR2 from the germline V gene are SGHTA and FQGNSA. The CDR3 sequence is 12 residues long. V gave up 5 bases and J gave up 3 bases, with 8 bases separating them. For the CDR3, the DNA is TGTGCCAGCAGCCCCCCCCTCTACGAGCAGTACTTC. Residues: CASSPPLYEQYF.

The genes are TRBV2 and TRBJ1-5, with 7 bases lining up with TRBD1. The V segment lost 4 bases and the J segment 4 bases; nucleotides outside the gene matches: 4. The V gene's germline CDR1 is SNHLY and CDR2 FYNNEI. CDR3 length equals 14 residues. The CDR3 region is CASSADRTNQPQHF. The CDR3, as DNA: TGTGCCAGCAGTGCGGACAGGACAAATCAGCCCCAGCATTTT. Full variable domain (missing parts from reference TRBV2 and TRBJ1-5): EPEVTQTPSHQVTQMGQEVILRCVPISNHLYFYWYRQILGQKVEFLVSFYNNEISEKSEIFDDQFSVERPDGSNFTLKIRSTKLEDSAMYFCASSADRTNQPQHFGDGTRLSIL.

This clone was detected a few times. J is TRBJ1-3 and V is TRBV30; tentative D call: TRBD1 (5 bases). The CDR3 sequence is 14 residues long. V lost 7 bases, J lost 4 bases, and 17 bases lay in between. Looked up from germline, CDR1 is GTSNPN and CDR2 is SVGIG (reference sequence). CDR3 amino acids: CASIYGGRGNTIYF. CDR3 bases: TGTGCCTCTATTTACGGGGGAAGGGGAAACACCATATATTTT. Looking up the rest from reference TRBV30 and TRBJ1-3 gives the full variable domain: SQTIHQWPATLVQPVGSPLSLECTVEGTSNPNLYWYRQAAGRGLQLLFYSVGIGQISSEVPQNLSASRPQDRQFILSSKKLLLSDSGFYLCASIYGGRGNTIYFGEGSWLTVV.